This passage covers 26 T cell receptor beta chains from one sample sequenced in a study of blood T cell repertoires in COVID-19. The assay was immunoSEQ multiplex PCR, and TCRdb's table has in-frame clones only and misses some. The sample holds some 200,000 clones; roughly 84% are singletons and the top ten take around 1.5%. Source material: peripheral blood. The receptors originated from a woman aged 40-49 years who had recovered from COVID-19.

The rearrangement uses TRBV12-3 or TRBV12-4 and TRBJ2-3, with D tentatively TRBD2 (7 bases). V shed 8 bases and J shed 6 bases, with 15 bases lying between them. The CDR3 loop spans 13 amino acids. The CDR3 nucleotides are TGTGCCAGCCGTATAGGGGGGGGCGATACGCAGTATTTT. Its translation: CASRIGGGDTQYF.

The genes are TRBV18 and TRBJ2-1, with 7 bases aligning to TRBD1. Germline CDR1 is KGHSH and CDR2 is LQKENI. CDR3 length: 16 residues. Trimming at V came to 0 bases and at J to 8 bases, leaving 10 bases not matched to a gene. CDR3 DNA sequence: TGTGCCAGCTCACCACCAGGGACAGCTTTTTTTGATGAGCAGTTCTTC. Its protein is CASSPPGTAFFDEQFF.

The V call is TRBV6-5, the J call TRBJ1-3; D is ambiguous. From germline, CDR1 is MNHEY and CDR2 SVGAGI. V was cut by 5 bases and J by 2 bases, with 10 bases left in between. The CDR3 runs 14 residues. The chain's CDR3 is CASSTSYAGNTIYF. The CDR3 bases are TGTGCCAGCAGTACATCATACGCTGGAAACACCATATATTTT.

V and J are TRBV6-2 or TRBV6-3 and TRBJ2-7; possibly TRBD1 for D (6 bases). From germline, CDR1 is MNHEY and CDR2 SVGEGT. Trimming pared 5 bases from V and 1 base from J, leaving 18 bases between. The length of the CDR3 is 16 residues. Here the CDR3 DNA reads TGTGCCAGCAGTAGGGCCGGGACAACGAAATCCTACGAGCAGTACTTC. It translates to CASSRAGTTKSYEQYF.

The CDR3 DNA reads TGTGCCAGTCGACCCGCAGGTGGCTATGGCTACACCTTC. It yields the protein CASRPAGGYGYTF. The rearrangement links TRBV2 to TRBJ1-2; D is unresolved. CDR1 and CDR2 from the germline V gene are SNHLY and FYNNEI. The CDR3 length is 13 residues. V lost 9 bases and J lost 4, with 15 bases in between.

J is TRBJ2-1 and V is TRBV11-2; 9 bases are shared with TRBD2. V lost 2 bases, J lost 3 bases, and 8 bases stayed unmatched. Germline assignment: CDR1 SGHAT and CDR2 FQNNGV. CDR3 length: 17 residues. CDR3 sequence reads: CASSLNEASGVYNEQFF. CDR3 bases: TGTGCCAGCAGCTTAAACGAGGCTAGCGGGGTCTACAATGAGCAGTTCTTC.

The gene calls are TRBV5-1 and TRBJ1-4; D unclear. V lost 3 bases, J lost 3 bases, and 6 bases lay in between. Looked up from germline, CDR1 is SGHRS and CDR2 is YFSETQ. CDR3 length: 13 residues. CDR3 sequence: CASSYGSNEKLFF. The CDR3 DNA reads TGCGCCAGCAGCTACGGGTCTAATGAAAAACTGTTTTTT.

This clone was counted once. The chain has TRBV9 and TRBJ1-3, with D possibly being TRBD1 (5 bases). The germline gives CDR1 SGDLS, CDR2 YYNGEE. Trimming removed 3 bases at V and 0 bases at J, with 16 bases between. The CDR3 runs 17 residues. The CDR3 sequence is CASSGRGSLFSGNTIYF. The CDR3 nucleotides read TGTGCCAGCAGCGGTAGGGGCAGCTTGTTCTCTGGAAACACCATATATTTT.

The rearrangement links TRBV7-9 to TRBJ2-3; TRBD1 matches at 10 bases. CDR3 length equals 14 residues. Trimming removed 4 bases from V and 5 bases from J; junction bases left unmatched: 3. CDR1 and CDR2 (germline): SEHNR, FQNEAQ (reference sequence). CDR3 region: CASSSGQGEDTQYF. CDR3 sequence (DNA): TGTGCCAGCAGCTCAGGACAGGGGGAAGATACGCAGTATTTT. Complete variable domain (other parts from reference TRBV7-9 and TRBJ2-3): DTGVSQNPRHKITKRGQNVTFRCDPISEHNRLYWYRQTLGQGPEFLTYFQNEAQLEKSRLLSDRFSAERPKGSFSTLEIQRTEQGDSAMYLCASSSGQGEDTQYFGPGTRLTVL.

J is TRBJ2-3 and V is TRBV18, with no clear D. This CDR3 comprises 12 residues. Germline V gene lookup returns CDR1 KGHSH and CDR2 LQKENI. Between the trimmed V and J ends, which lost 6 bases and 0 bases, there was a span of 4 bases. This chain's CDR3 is CASSPSTDTQYF. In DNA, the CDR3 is TGTGCCAGCTCTCCTAGCACAGATACGCAGTATTTT.

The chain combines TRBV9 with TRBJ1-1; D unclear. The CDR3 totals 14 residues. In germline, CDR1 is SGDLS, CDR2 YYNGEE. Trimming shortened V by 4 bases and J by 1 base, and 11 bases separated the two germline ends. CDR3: CASSPHPGNTEAFF. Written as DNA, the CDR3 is TGTGCCAGCAGCCCCCATCCGGGGAACACTGAAGCTTTCTTT. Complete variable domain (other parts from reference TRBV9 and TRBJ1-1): DSGVTQTPKHLITATGQRVTLRCSPRSGDLSVYWYQQSLDQGLQFLIQYYNGEERAKGNILERFSAQQFPDLHSELNLSSLELGDSALYFCASSPHPGNTEAFFGQGTRLTVV.

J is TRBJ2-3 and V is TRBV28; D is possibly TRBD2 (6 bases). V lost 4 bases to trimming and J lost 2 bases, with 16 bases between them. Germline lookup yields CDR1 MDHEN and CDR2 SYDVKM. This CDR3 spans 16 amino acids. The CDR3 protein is CASSSPSGTSTDTQYF. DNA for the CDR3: TGTGCCAGCAGTTCCCCTTCCGGGACTTCCACAGATACGCAGTATTTT.

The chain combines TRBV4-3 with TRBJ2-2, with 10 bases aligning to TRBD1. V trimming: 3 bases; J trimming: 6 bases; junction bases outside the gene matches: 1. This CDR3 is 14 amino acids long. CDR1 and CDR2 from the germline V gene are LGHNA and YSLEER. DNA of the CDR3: TGCGCCAGCAGCCAGGACAGGGGGGCCGGGGAGCTGTTTTTT. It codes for CASSQDRGAGELFF.

The CDR3 nucleotides are TGTGCCAGCAGTCAGGGGGTGGCTGGAAACACCATATATTTT. Encoded protein: CASSQGVAGNTIYF. This rearrangement joins TRBV27 to TRBJ1-3; 7 bases are shared with TRBD1. With V trimmed by 5 bases and J by 2 bases, 3 bases remained unmatched. The CDR3 is 14 amino acids. Germline CDR1 MNHEY, CDR2 SMNVEV (reference sequence).

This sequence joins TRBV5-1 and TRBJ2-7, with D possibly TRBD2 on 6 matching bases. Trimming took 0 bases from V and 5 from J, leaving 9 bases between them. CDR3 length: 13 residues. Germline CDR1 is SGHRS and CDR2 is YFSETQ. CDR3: CASSLEGLNEQYF. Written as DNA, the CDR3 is TGCGCCAGCAGCTTGGAGGGACTGAACGAGCAGTACTTC.

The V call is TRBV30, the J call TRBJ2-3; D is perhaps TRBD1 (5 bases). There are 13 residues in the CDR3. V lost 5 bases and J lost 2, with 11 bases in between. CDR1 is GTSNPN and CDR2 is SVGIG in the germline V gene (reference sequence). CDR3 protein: CAWDRYSTDTQYF. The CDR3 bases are TGTGCCTGGGACAGATATTCCACAGATACGCAGTATTTT. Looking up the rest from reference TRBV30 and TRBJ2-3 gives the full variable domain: SQTIHQWPATLVQPVGSPLSLECTVEGTSNPNLYWYRQAAGRGLQLLFYSVGIGQISSEVPQNLSASRPQDRQFILSSKKLLLSDSGFYLCAWDRYSTDTQYFGPGTRLTVL.

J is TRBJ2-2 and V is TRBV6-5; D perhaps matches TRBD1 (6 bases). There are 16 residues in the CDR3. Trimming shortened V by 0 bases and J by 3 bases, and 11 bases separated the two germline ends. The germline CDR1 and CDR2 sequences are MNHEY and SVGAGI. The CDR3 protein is CASSYSVQGDTGELFF. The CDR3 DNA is TGTGCCAGCAGTTACTCGGTACAGGGCGACACCGGGGAGCTGTTTTTT.

The CDR3 DNA reads as TGTGCCAGCAGCCAGGGCGGGGCCCTCTGGGGGGTGAAGACCCAGTACTTC. Residues: CASSQGGALWGVKTQYF. This chain connects TRBV3-1 (or the pseudogene TRBV3-2) to TRBJ2-5; D is possibly TRBD2 (6 bases). V gave up 3 bases and J gave up 6 bases, with 23 bases separating them. CDR1 is LGHDT, CDR2 YNNKEL, per germline (reference sequence). The CDR3 consists of 17 residues.

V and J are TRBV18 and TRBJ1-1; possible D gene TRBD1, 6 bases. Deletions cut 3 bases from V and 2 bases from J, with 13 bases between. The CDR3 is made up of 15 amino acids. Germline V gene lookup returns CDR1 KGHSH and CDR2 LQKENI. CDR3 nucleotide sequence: TGTGCCAGCTCACCTAGGGACACCGTTAACACTGAAGCTTTCTTT. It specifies CASSPRDTVNTEAFF.

CDR3 bases: TGCGCCAGCAGCTTGGCAGCAACTAATGAAAAACTGTTTTTT. Amino acid sequence: CASSLAATNEKLFF. This rearrangement joins TRBV5-1 to TRBJ1-4, with D hard to call. V was cut by 0 bases and J by 0 bases, with 3 bases left in between. The germline CDR1 and CDR2 sequences are SGHRS and YFSETQ. This CDR3 comprises 14 residues.

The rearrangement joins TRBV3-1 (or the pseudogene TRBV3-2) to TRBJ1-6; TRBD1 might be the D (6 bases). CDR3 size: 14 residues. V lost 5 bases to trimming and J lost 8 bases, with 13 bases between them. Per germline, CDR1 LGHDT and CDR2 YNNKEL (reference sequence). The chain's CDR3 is CASSYRVGDSPLHF. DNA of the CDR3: TGTGCCAGCAGCTACAGGGTTGGTGATTCACCCCTCCACTTT.

CDR3 residues: CASRATSTDTQYF. The CDR3 nucleotides read TGTGCCAGCAGGGCGACTAGCACAGATACGCAGTATTTT. The V call is TRBV12-3 or TRBV12-4, the J call TRBJ2-3, with unresolved D. The CDR3 consists of 13 residues. The ends were cut back, 6 bases at V and 0 bases at J, with 7 bases in the middle.

CDR3 protein: CSVGRTQGTGELFF. The CDR3 nucleotides read TGCAGCGTTGGTAGAACCCAGGGCACCGGGGAGCTGTTTTTT. This chain links TRBV29-1 with TRBJ2-2; possibly TRBD1 for D (5 bases). This CDR3 spans 14 amino acids. Trimming took off 4 bases at V and 4 bases at J, with 13 bases between the two ends. CDR1 and CDR2 (germline): SQVTM, ANQGSEA.

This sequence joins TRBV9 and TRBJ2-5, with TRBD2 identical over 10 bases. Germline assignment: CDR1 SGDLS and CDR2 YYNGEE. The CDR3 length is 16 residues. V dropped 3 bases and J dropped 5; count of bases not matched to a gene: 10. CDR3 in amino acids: CASSGAGGMVGETQYF. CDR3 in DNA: TGTGCCAGCAGCGGAGCGGGGGGGATGGTCGGGGAGACCCAGTACTTC.

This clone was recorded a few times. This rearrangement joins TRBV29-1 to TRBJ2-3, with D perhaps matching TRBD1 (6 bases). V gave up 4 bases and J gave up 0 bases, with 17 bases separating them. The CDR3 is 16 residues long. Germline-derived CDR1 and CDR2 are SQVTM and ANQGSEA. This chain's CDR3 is CSVGGSRTESTDTQYF. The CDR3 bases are TGCAGCGTTGGGGGAAGTAGGACAGAAAGCACAGATACGCAGTATTTT.

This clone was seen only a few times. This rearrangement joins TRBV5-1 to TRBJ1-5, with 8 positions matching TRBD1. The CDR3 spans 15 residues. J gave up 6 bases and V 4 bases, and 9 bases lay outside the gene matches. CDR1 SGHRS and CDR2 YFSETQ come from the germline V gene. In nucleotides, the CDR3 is TGCGCCAGCAGCCCCGGGACAGGTTCTCCTCAGCCCCAGCATTTT. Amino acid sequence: CASSPGTGSPQPQHF.